The clone carrying this T cell receptor beta chain was found once. Its antigen is unknown. V lost 4 bases to trimming and J lost 3 bases, with 9 bases between them. Looked up from germline, CDR1 is SGHTA and CDR2 is FQGNSA. The CDR3 runs 13 residues. This sample was taken from a study of glioma-infiltrating T cells after dendritic cell vaccination. Notes on the study in general: TCR clonality showed no direct relationship with survival.

Up to 2 ug genomic DNA was used for TCRB CDR3 amplification. This table comes from immunoSEQ multiplex PCR, and its TCRdb copy is limited to in-frame clones, with some not included. The repertoire includes 71,000 or so clones, approximately 81% of them detected once, and around 8% sits in the top ten. The receptor's source is a human donor with glioblastoma. The sequencing used blood, collected before dendritic cell vaccination. The chain employs TRBV7-2 and TRBJ1-2; tentative D call: TRBD1 (6 bases). In DNA form, the CDR3 reads TGTGCCAGCAGCTCCCGACAGGACTATGGCTACACCTTC. It translates to CASSSRQDYGYTF.